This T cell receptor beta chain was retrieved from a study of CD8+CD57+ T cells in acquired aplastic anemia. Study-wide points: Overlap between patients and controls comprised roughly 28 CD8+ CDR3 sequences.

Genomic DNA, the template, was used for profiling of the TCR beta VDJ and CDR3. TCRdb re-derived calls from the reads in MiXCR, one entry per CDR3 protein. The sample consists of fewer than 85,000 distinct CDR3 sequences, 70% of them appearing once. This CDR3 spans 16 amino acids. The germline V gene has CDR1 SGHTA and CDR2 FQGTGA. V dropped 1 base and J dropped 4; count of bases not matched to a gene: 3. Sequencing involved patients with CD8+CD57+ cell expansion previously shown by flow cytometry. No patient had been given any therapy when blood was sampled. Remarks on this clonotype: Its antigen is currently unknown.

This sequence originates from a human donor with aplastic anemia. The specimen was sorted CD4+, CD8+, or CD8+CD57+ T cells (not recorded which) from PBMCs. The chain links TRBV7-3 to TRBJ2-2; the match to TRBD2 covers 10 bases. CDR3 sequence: CASSLMASGGTGELFF. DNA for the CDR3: TGTGCCAGCAGCTTAATGGCTAGCGGGGGCACCGGGGAGCTGTTTTTT.